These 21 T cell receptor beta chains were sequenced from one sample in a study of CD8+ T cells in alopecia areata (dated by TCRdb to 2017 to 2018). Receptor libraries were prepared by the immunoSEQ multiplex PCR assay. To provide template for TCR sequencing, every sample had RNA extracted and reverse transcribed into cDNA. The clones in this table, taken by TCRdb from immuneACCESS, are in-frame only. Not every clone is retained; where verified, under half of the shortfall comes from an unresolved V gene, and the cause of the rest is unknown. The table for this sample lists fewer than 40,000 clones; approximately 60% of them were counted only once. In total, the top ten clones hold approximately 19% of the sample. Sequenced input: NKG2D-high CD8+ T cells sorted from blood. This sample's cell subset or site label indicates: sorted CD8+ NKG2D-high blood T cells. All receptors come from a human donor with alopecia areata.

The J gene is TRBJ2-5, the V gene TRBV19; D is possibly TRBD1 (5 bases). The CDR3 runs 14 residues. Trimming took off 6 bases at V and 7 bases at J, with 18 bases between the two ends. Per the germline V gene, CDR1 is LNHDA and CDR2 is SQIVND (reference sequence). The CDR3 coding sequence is TGTGCCAGTAGCGGACAAACAGAGCTAGGGACCCAGTACTTC. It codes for CASSGQTELGTQYF.

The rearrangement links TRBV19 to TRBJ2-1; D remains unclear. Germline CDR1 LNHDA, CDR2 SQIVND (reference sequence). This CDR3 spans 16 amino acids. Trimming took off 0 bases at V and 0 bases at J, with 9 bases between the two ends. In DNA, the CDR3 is TGTGCCAGTAGTATAGATCACCGGGCCTCCTACAATGAGCAGTTCTTC. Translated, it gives CASSIDHRASYNEQFF.

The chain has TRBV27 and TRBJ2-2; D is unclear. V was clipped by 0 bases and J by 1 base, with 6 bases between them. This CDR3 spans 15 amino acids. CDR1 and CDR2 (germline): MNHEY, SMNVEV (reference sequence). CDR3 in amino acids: CASSLSSQNTGELFF. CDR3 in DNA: TGTGCCAGCAGTTTATCGTCTCAGAACACCGGGGAGCTGTTTTTT.

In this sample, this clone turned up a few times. The CDR3 DNA is TGTGCCAGCAGCCCAACCCCTAGCGGAGTCAACACCGGGGAGCTGTTTTTT. Amino acid sequence: CASSPTPSGVNTGELFF. The chain couples TRBV27 to TRBJ2-2; 7 bases match TRBD2. CDR3 length: 17 residues. Germline CDR1 MNHEY, CDR2 SMNVEV (reference sequence). The V and J ends lost 6 bases and 2 bases, in that order; junction bases with no gene match: 12.

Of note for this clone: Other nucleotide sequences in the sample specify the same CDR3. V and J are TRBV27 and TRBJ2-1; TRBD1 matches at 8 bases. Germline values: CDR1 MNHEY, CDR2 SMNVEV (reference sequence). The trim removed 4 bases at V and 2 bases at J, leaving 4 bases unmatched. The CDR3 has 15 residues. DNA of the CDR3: TGTGCCAGCAGTTCCGGGACAGGAGCCTACAATGAGCAGTTCTTC. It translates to CASSSGTGAYNEQFF.

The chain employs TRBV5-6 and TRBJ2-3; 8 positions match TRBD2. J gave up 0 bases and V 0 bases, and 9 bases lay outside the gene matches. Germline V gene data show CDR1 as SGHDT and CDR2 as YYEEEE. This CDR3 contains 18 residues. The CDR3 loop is CASSLDIVQRESTDTQYF. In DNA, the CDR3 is TGTGCCAGCAGCTTGGATATCGTCCAGCGGGAGAGCACAGATACGCAGTATTTT.

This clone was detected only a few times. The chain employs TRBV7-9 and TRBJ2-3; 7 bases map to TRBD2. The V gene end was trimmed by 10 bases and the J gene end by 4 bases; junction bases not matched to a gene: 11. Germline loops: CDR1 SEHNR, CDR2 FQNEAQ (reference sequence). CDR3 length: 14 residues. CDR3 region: CAMGGDSFADTQYF. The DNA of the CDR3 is TGTGCCATGGGAGGGGACTCCTTCGCAGATACGCAGTATTTT.

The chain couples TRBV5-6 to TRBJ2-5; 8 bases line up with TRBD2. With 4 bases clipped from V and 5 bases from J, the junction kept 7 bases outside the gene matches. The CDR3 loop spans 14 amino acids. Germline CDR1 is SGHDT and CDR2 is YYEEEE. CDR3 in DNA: TGTGCCAGCAGCCCGGGCGGGGGGCTGGAGACCCAGTACTTC. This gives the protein CASSPGGGLETQYF.

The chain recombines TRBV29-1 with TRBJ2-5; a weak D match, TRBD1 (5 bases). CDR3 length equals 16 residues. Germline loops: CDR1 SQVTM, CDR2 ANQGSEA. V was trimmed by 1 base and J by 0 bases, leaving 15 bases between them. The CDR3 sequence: CSVEVMSRAYQETQYF. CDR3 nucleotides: TGCAGCGTTGAAGTTATGAGCAGGGCGTACCAAGAGACCCAGTACTTC.

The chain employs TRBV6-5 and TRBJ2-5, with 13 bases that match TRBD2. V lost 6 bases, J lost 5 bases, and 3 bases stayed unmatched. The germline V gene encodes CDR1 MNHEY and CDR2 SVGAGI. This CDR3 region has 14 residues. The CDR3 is CASRGTSGAETQYF. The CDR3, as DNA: TGTGCCAGCAGGGGGACTAGCGGGGCGGAGACCCAGTACTTC.

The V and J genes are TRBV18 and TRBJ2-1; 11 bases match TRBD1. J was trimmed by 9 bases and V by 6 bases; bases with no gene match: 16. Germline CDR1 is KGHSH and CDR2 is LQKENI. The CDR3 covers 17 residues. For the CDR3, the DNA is TGTGCCAGCTCCCTTCTGGTCGGACAGGGGGCAGTTGTTGAGCAGTTCTTC. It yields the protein CASSLLVGQGAVVEQFF.

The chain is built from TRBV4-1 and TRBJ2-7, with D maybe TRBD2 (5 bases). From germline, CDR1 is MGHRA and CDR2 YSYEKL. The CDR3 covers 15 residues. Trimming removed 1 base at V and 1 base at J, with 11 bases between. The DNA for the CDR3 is TGCGCCAGCAGCCAAGTTGAGGGAGCGTCCTACGAGCAGTACTTC. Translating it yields CASSQVEGASYEQYF.

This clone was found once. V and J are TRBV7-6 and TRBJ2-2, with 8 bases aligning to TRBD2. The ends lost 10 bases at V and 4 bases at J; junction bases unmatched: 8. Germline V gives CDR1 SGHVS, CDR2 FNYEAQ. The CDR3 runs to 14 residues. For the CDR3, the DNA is TGTGCCACGAGGGGACTAGAAGTCACCGGGGAGCTGTTTTTT. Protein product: CATRGLEVTGELFF.

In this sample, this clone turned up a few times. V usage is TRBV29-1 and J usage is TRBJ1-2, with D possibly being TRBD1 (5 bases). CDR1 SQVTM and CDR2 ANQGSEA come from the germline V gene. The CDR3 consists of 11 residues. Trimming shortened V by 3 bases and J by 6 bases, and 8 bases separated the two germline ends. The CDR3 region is CSVEQDNGYTF. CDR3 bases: TGCAGCGTTGAGCAGGACAATGGCTACACCTTC.

The CDR3, as DNA: TGTGCCAGCAGTTTGACAGCGTCCTACGAGCAGTACTTC. It is translated as CASSLTASYEQYF. This sequence joins TRBV27 and TRBJ2-7; possible D gene TRBD1, 5 bases. The CDR3 contains 13 residues. In germline, CDR1 is MNHEY, CDR2 SMNVEV (reference sequence). V dropped 3 bases and J dropped 1 base, with 7 bases sitting between them.

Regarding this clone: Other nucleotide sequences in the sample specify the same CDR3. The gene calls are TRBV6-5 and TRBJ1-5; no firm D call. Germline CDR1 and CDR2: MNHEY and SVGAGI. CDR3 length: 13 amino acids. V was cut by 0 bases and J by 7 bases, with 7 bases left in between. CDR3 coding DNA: TGTGCCAGCAGTTACTCGAGCGGACAGCCCCAGCATTTT. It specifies CASSYSSGQPQHF.

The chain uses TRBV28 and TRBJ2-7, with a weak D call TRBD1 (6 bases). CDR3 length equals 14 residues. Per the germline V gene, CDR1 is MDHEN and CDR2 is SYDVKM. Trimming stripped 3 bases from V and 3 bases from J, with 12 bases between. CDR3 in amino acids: CASSLTGLRYEQYF. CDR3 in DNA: TGTGCCAGCAGTTTGACAGGTTTACGCTACGAGCAGTACTTC.

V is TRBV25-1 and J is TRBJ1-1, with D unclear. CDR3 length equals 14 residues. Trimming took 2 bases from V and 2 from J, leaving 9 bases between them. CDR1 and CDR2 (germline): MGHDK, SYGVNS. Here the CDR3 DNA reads TGTGCCAGCAGTGAAGAAGGCTCAAACACTGAAGCTTTCTTT. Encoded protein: CASSEEGSNTEAFF.

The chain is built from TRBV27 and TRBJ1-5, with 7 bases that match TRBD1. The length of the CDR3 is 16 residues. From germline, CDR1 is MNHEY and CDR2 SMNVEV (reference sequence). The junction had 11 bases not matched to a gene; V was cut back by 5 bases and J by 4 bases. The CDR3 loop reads CASSPLPGTDNQPQHF. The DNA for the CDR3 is TGTGCCAGCAGTCCACTACCCGGGACAGATAATCAGCCCCAGCATTTT.

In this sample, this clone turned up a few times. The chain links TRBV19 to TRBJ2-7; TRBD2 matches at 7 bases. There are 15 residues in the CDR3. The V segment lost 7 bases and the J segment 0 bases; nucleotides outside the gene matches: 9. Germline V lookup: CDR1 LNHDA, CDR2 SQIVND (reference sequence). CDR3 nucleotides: TGTGCCAGTACCCCGACGGGGGGAAGCTCCTACGAGCAGTACTTC. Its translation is CASTPTGGSSYEQYF.

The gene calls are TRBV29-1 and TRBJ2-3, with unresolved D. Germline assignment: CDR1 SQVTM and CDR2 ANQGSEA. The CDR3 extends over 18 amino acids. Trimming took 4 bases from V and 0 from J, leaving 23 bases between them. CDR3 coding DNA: TGCAGCGTTGTGGGCTTAATTAAGTTAACCTCTAGCACAGATACGCAGTATTTT. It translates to CSVVGLIKLTSSTDTQYF.